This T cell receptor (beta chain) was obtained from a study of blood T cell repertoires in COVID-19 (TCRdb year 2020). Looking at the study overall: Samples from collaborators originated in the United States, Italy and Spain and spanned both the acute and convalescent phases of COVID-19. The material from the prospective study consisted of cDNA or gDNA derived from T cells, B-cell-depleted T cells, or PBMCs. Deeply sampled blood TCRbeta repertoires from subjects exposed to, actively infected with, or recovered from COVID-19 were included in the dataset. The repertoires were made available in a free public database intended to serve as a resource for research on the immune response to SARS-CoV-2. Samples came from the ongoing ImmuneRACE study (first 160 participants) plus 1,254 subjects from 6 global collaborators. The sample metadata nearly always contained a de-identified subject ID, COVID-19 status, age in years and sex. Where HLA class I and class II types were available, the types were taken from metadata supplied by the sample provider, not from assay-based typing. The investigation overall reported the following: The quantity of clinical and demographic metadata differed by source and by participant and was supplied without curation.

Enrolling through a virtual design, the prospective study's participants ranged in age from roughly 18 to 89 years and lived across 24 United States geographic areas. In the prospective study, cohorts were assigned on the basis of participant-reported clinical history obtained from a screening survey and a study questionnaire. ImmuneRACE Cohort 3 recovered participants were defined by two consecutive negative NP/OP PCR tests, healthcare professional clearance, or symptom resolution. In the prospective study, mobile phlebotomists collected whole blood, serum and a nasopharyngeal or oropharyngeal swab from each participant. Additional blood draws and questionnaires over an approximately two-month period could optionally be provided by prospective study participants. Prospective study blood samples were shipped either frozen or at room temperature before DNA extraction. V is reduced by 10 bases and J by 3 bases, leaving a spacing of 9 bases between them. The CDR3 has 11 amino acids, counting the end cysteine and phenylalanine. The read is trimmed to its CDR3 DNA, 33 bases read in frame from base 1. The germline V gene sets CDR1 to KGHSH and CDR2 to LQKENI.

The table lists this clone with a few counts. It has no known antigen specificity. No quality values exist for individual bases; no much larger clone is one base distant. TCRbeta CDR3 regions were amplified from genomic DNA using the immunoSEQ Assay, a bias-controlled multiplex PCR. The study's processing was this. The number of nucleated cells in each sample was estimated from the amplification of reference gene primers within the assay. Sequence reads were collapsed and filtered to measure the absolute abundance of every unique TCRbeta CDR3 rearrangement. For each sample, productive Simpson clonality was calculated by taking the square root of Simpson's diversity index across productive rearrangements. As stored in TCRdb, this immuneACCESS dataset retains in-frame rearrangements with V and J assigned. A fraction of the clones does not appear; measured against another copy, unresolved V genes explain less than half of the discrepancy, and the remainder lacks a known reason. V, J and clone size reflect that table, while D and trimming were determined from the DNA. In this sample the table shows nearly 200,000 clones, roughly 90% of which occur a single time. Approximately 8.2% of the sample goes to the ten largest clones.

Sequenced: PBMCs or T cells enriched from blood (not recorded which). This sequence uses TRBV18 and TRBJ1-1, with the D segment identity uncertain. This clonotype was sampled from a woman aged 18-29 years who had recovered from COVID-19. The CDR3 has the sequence CATREYTEAFF. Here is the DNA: TGTGCCACTAGGGAGTACACTGAAGCTTTCTTT.